This is a list of T cell receptor beta chains from one sample in a study of T cells after yellow fever vaccination. MiXCR, run by TCRdb on the 5' RACE reads, gives a single entry per CDR3 protein. The data hold almost 600,000 distinct CDR3 sequences, with less than 15% observed a single time. The starting material was PBMCs, obtained on the day of the yellow fever booster vaccination. Source of these receptors: a man aged 25 to 40 who received the YFV17D yellow fever vaccine. The CDR3 runs from the conserved cysteine through the conserved F or W. Each record gives: V gene, clone size, J gene, D gene, CDR3 DNA, CDR3 protein. A D gene is named only where the DNA matches it firmly. Only part of the rows carry a size: once, few, many, or a class if the clone is expanded.

V gene: TRBV7-2; clone size: many; J gene: TRBJ2-1; D gene: .; CDR3 DNA: TGTGCCAGCAACCTGGGAGACTCGCGTTCCAATGAGCAGTTCTTC; CDR3 protein: CASNLGDSRSNEQFF
V gene: TRBV18; clone size: many; J gene: TRBJ2-7; D gene: TRBD1; CDR3 DNA: TGTGCCAGCTCCGCACAGGGGGTTCACTACGAGCAGTACTTC; CDR3 protein: CASSAQGVHYEQYF
V gene: TRBV5-1; clone size: many; J gene: TRBJ2-1; D gene: .; CDR3 DNA: TGTGCCAGCAGCTTGGGCCAGGGGAATGAGCAGTTCTTC; CDR3 protein: CASSLGQGNEQFF
V gene: TRBV5-1; clone size: few; J gene: TRBJ2-7; D gene: TRBD1; CDR3 DNA: TGCGCCAGCAGCGCAGACAGGGCTTACGAGCAGTACTTC; CDR3 protein: CASSADRAYEQYF
V gene: TRBV15; clone size: .; J gene: TRBJ2-7; D gene: .; CDR3 DNA: TGTGCCACCAGCCGGACGACCGGCGAGCAGTACTTC; CDR3 protein: CATSRTTGEQYF
V gene: TRBV10-3; clone size: few; J gene: TRBJ2-2; D gene: TRBD2; CDR3 DNA: TGTGCCATCAGTGAGGGACTAGCCCACACCGGGGAGCTGTTTTTT; CDR3 protein: CAISEGLAHTGELFF
V gene: TRBV7-8; clone size: .; J gene: TRBJ2-1; D gene: TRBD2; CDR3 DNA: TGTGCCAGCCTCTCCCCCCGCGGGAGAGGGTACAATGAGCAGTTCTTC; CDR3 protein: CASLSPRGRGYNEQFF
V gene: TRBV7-2; clone size: few; J gene: TRBJ2-2; D gene: TRBD2; CDR3 DNA: TGTGCCAGCAGCTTAGTGCACTTCGGGGCGGGAGTCACCGGGGAGCTGTTTTTT; CDR3 protein: CASSLVHFGAGVTGELFF
V gene: TRBV12-3/TRBV12-4; clone size: few; J gene: TRBJ2-3; D gene: .; CDR3 DNA: TGTGCCAGCAGCGATAGGTCGGGCACAGATACGCAGTATTTT; CDR3 protein: CASSDRSGTDTQYF
V gene: TRBV5-1; clone size: few; J gene: TRBJ2-3; D gene: TRBD2; CDR3 DNA: TGCGCCAGCAGCTTGGACCAGCGGGAGGTAGGGCATACGCAGTATTTT; CDR3 protein: CASSLDQREVGHTQYF
V gene: TRBV28; clone size: .; J gene: TRBJ1-1; D gene: .; CDR3 DNA: TGTGCCAGCATCACGGACACAAATAAGGAAGCTTTCTTT; CDR3 protein: CASITDTNKEAFF
V gene: TRBV7-8; clone size: few; J gene: TRBJ2-1; D gene: .; CDR3 DNA: TGTGCCAGCAGCTTATGGGGACAAAGCTCCTACAATGAGCAGTTCTTC; CDR3 protein: CASSLWGQSSYNEQFF
V gene: TRBV5-1; clone size: .; J gene: TRBJ2-1; D gene: TRBD2; CDR3 DNA: TGCGCCAGCAGCTATACTAACTTAGGGGAGGGCCAGTTCTTC; CDR3 protein: CASSYTNLGEGQFF
V gene: TRBV30; clone size: few; J gene: TRBJ1-5; D gene: .; CDR3 DNA: TGTGCCTGGAGTGTACTTGAGGCCAATCAGCCCCAGCATTTT; CDR3 protein: CAWSVLEANQPQHF
V gene: TRBV6-5; clone size: few; J gene: TRBJ2-7; D gene: TRBD2; CDR3 DNA: TGTGCCAGCAGTTACTCGGGTGGAGGAGCGGGACGGGACGAGCAGTACTTC; CDR3 protein: CASSYSGGGAGRDEQYF
V gene: TRBV11-2; clone size: .; J gene: TRBJ2-3; D gene: TRBD2; CDR3 DNA: TGTGCCAGCAGCTTAATCTTTGGCGGGAGAAGGAGGTCGACAGATACGCAGTATTTT; CDR3 protein: CASSLIFGGRRRSTDTQYF
V gene: TRBV6-1; clone size: many; J gene: TRBJ2-7; D gene: TRBD2; CDR3 DNA: TGTGCCAGCAGCAGGACTAGCGGGAAATTCGAGCAGTACTTC; CDR3 protein: CASSRTSGKFEQYF